Each of the 25 T cell receptor beta chains below was sequenced from the same sample in a study of cytomegalovirus exposure and HLA in healthy donors. PCR employed 60 Vbeta and 13 Jbeta primers. Assay used: immunoSEQ multiplex PCR; TCRdb lists only in-frame clones, some missing. This sample contains 200,000 to 250,000 clones. The sample consisted of PBMCs. The source of these receptors is a girl aged 2 to 9 in good health and CMV-seropositive.

The V call is TRBV7-2, the J call TRBJ2-3; no clear D. Germline V gives CDR1 SGHTA, CDR2 FQGNSA. The CDR3 sequence is 15 residues long. V gave up 5 bases and J gave up 1 base, with 13 bases separating them. CDR3 DNA sequence: TGTGCCAGCAGCAAACGTTCGACTGGCACAGATACGCAGTATTTT. Translated: CASSKRSTGTDTQYF.

CDR3 residues: CASSQDFLAGGLSDEQYF. CDR3 bases: TGCGCCAGCAGCCAAGATTTTTTGGCGGGAGGACTAAGCGACGAGCAGTACTTC. This chain uses TRBV4-1 with TRBJ2-7, with TRBD2 identical over 8 bases. The CDR3 is made up of 18 amino acids. Germline V gene sequence: CDR1 MGHRA, CDR2 YSYEKL. The J segment lost 5 bases and the V segment lost 0 bases, leaving 15 bases of the junction unmatched.

This rearrangement joins TRBV2 to TRBJ1-1; 8 bases match TRBD1. CDR1 and CDR2 (germline): SNHLY, FYNNEI. The trim removed 5 bases at V and 8 bases at J, leaving 7 bases unmatched. The CDR3 loop spans 13 amino acids. Written as DNA, the CDR3 is TGTGCCAGCAGTTACGACAGGGGCCGGGAAGCTTTCTTT. This codes for CASSYDRGREAFF.

V gene TRBV27 combines with J gene TRBJ2-1; TRBD2 matches 9 bases. Germline V gene sequence: CDR1 MNHEY, CDR2 SMNVEV (reference sequence). Trimming took 3 bases from V and 9 from J; bases not matched to a gene: 15. This CDR3 spans 17 amino acids. DNA of the CDR3: TGTGCCAGCAGTTTTCGTAGCGGGGGCCCGACGGAGACTGAGCAGTTCTTC. It yields the protein CASSFRSGGPTETEQFF.

This chain uses TRBV15 with TRBJ2-7; 9 bases fit TRBD2. Germline CDR1 reads LNHNV; CDR2 reads YYDKDF (reference sequence). With 3 bases clipped from V and 5 bases from J, the junction kept 8 bases outside the gene matches. CDR3 length equals 15 residues. The CDR3 region has the DNA TGTGCCACCAGCAGGAATCGGGGCGGGGGGGACGAGCAGTACTTC. Protein: CATSRNRGGGDEQYF.

CDR3 amino acids: CSVEIGQGVGTQYF. Written as DNA, the CDR3 is TGCAGCGTTGAAATCGGACAGGGGGTGGGGACCCAGTACTTC. The chain links TRBV29-1 to TRBJ2-5, with 10 nucleotides matching TRBD1. Losses at the gene ends were 2 bases for V and 7 bases for J; bases not matched to a gene: 7. Germline CDR1 and CDR2: SQVTM and ANQGSEA. This CDR3 is built from 14 residues.

This chain links TRBV28 with TRBJ2-7; TRBD1 aligns across 9 bases. From germline, CDR1 is MDHEN and CDR2 SYDVKM. This CDR3 has 17 residues. V dropped 4 bases and J dropped 5; count of bases not matched to a gene: 15. The CDR3 spells CASSSYHLTGGVNEQYF. In nucleotides, the CDR3 is TGTGCCAGCAGTTCTTACCACCTGACAGGGGGAGTGAACGAGCAGTACTTC.

The genes are TRBV6-5 and TRBJ2-7; tentative D call: TRBD1 (6 bases). Germline V CDR1 and CDR2: MNHEY, SVGAGI. The germline V and J ends were trimmed by 2 bases and 0 bases, with 11 bases remaining between them. The CDR3 totals 15 residues. In nucleotides, the CDR3 is TGTGCCAGCAGTTACGGACAGCTAAGCTCCTACGAGCAGTACTTC. It encodes CASSYGQLSSYEQYF.

The CDR3 DNA reads as TGTGCCAGCACCCTGAGGGAGCTCGGCGGGGAGCTGTTTTTT. It specifies CASTLRELGGELFF. The J gene is TRBJ2-2, the V gene TRBV2, with D possibly matching TRBD2 (5 bases). Between the trimmed V and J ends, which lost 7 bases and 7 bases, there was a span of 16 bases. Germline V gene data show CDR1 as SNHLY and CDR2 as FYNNEI. There are 14 residues in the CDR3. Complete variable domain (other parts from reference TRBV2 and TRBJ2-2): EPEVTQTPSHQVTQMGQEVILRCVPISNHLYFYWYRQILGQKVEFLVSFYNNEISEKSEIFDDQFSVERPDGSNFTLKIRSTKLEDSAMYFCASTLRELGGELFFGEGSRLTVL.

This chain joins TRBV19 and TRBJ1-2, with TRBD1 matching over 8 bases. V dropped 5 bases and J dropped 3; count of bases not matched to a gene: 2. Germline V gene sequence: CDR1 LNHDA, CDR2 SQIVND (reference sequence). The CDR3 length is 13 residues. The CDR3 sequence: CASSSGQDYGYTF. The CDR3 DNA reads TGTGCCAGTAGTTCGGGACAGGACTATGGCTACACCTTC.

The V call is TRBV6-6, the J call TRBJ2-7; TRBD1 matches at 8 bases. V lost 5 bases to trimming and J lost 2 bases; unmatched junction nucleotides: 8. This CDR3 spans 15 amino acids. Looked up from germline, CDR1 is MNHNY and CDR2 is SVGAGI (reference sequence). CDR3 nucleotide sequence: TGTGCCAGCAGTATCCCGGGACAGGACACCTACGAGCAGTACTTC. The encoded protein is CASSIPGQDTYEQYF.

The chain is built from TRBV19 and TRBJ2-1; TRBD1 matches 8 bases. This CDR3 region has 14 residues. Looked up from germline, CDR1 is LNHDA and CDR2 is SQIVND (reference sequence). With V trimmed by 7 bases and J by 4 bases, 6 bases remained unmatched. CDR3 DNA sequence: TGTGCCAGTACCGGGACAGGCTATTACAATGAGCAGTTCTTC. It codes for CASTGTGYYNEQFF.

The V call is TRBV10-3, the J call TRBJ2-7, with 12 nucleotides matching TRBD2. In germline, CDR1 is ENHRY, CDR2 SYGVKD. CDR3 length: 14 residues. V shed 7 bases and J 2 bases; nucleotides not matched to a gene: 3. Here the CDR3 reads CAIKRTSGAYEQYF. In DNA, the CDR3 is TGTGCCATCAAGAGGACTAGCGGGGCCTACGAGCAGTACTTC.

V is TRBV4-1 and J is TRBJ1-5; the D is unclear. Germline CDR1 is MGHRA and CDR2 is YSYEKL. CDR3 length: 14 amino acids. Trimming cost V 1 base and J 3 bases, with 7 bases left between them. The DNA for the CDR3 is TGCGCCAGCAGCCAAGTACAGTTCAATCAGCCCCAGCATTTT. Translation: CASSQVQFNQPQHF.

The chain recombines TRBV6-1 with TRBJ2-1, with 11 nucleotides matching TRBD1. J was trimmed by 7 bases and V by 4 bases; bases with no gene match: 12. The CDR3 consists of 17 residues. In germline, CDR1 is MNHNS, CDR2 SASEGT. The CDR3, as DNA: TGTGCCAGCAGTGTAAGGACAGGGGGCGCAGCAAGGAATGAGCAGTTCTTC. Amino acid sequence: CASSVRTGGAARNEQFF.

The chain combines TRBV7-9 with TRBJ2-3, with TRBD1 identical over 11 bases. The trim removed 1 base at V and 4 bases at J, leaving 4 bases unmatched. The CDR3 is 16 residues long. Germline loops: CDR1 SEHNR, CDR2 FQNEAQ (reference sequence). The CDR3 reads CASSLGRDRGADTQYF. The CDR3 DNA reads as TGTGCCAGCAGCTTAGGAAGGGACAGGGGGGCAGATACGCAGTATTTT.

The gene calls are TRBV29-1 and TRBJ2-4; TRBD2 agrees at 9 bases. Germline CDR1 is SQVTM and CDR2 is ANQGSEA. With 4 bases clipped from V and 7 bases from J, the junction kept 5 bases outside the gene matches. The CDR3 extends over 13 amino acids. CDR3 residues: CSVASGVGNIQYF. CDR3 coding DNA: TGCAGCGTTGCTAGCGGGGTGGGGAACATTCAGTACTTC.

For the CDR3, the DNA is TGTGCCAGCACGAAGGGACAGGCATCCTACGAGCAGTACTTC. Translated, it gives CASTKGQASYEQYF. V usage is TRBV21-1 and J usage is TRBJ2-7; the table names TRBD1, a call not compared with the DNA. TRBV21-1 corresponds to a pseudogene. The length of the CDR3 is 14 residues.

The V and J genes are TRBV9 and TRBJ2-1, with 7 bases that match TRBD2. The trim removed 1 base at V and 3 bases at J, leaving 4 bases unmatched. The CDR3 is made up of 15 amino acids. CDR1 and CDR2 (germline): SGDLS, YYNGEE. For the CDR3, the DNA is TGTGCCAGCAGCGTATCGAGGGAGGGCTACAATGAGCAGTTCTTC. As protein: CASSVSREGYNEQFF. Using reference TRBV9 and TRBJ2-1 for the parts outside the CDR3, the full variable domain is DSGVTQTPKHLITATGQRVTLRCSPRSGDLSVYWYQQSLDQGLQFLIQYYNGEERAKGNILERFSAQQFPDLHSELNLSSLELGDSALYFCASSVSREGYNEQFFGPGTRLTVL.

This chain links TRBV30 with TRBJ1-4; 11 positions agree with TRBD1. This CDR3 has 13 amino acids. V shed 5 bases, J shed 4 bases, and the junction held 0 bases outside the gene matches. CDR1 GTSNPN and CDR2 SVGIG come from the germline V gene (reference sequence). CDR3 in DNA: TGTGCCTGGGGGACAGGGGGTAATGAAAAACTGTTTTTT. Encoded protein: CAWGTGGNEKLFF. Supplemented by reference TRBV30 and TRBJ1-4, the full variable domain reads SQTIHQWPATLVQPVGSPLSLECTVEGTSNPNLYWYRQAAGRGLQLLFYSVGIGQISSEVPQNLSASRPQDRQFILSSKKLLLSDSGFYLCAWGTGGNEKLFFGSGTQLSVL.

The chain carries TRBV10-2 and TRBJ2-2; maybe TRBD2 (6 bases). Deletions cut 8 bases from V and 7 bases from J, with 14 bases between. Germline values: CDR1 WSHSY, CDR2 SAAADI. CDR3 length: 13 amino acids. CDR3 sequence (DNA): TGCGCCAGCTCACGGGAGTTCCGCGGGGAGCTGTTTTTT. The encoded protein is CASSREFRGELFF.

The V and J genes are TRBV27 and TRBJ2-7; TRBD2 aligns across 8 bases. Per the germline V gene, CDR1 is MNHEY and CDR2 is SMNVEV (reference sequence). This CDR3 comprises 15 residues. V lost 5 bases, J lost 2 bases, and 8 bases stayed unmatched. CDR3 sequence reads: CASSTPRLAPYEQYF. The CDR3 DNA reads TGTGCCAGCAGTACCCCTCGACTAGCGCCCTACGAGCAGTACTTC.

The chain carries TRBV9 and TRBJ2-7, with D possibly TRBD1 on 6 matching bases. Germline CDR1 SGDLS, CDR2 YYNGEE. The CDR3 spans 15 residues. Trimming pared 0 bases from V and 4 bases from J, leaving 14 bases between. The CDR3 nucleotides read TGTGCCAGCAGCGTAGCGCCAGGGGATCGGTACGAGCAGTACTTC. It specifies CASSVAPGDRYEQYF.

The rearrangement links TRBV9 to TRBJ2-1; D might be TRBD1 (6 bases). The V and J ends lost 3 bases and 3 bases respectively, with 16 bases between them. The CDR3 contains 16 residues. The germline V gene has CDR1 SGDLS and CDR2 YYNGEE. This chain's CDR3 is CASSGSDRTNYNEQFF. The CDR3 nucleotides are TGTGCCAGCAGCGGATCAGACAGGACAAACTACAATGAGCAGTTCTTC.

DNA for the CDR3: TGTGCCAGCAGCGTAGACGGGACAGGGGATGAGACCCAGTACTTC. This translates into CASSVDGTGDETQYF. The chain carries TRBV9 and TRBJ2-5, with 10 positions matching TRBD1. V trimming: 0 bases; J trimming: 5 bases; junction bases outside the gene matches: 4. The CDR3 spans 15 residues. CDR1 is SGDLS, CDR2 YYNGEE, per germline.